This T cell receptor beta chain was sequenced in a study of CD8 T cells in ankylosing spondylitis. Study observations and caveats: Clones linked to disease were reported to show significant enrichment in matched ankylosing spondylitis synovial fluid.

In TCRdb, the 5' RACE reads were re-called with MiXCR into one record per CDR3 protein. This sample has about 160,000 distinct CDR3 sequences, with more than 40% found just once. The V gene end was trimmed by 1 base and the J gene end by 5 bases; junction bases not matched to a gene: 5. The CDR3 is made up of 15 amino acids. Germline CDR1 LGHDT, CDR2 YNNKEL (reference sequence). This clonotype turned up a few times. Antigen unknown. Sequencing was done on a sample of synovial fluid, either unsorted or a sorted T cell fraction (not recorded which). This sequence originates from a male donor with ankylosing spondylitis. The chain carries TRBV3-1 and TRBJ1-5; TRBD1 agrees at 7 bases. This CDR3 reads CASSQVYRGDQPQHF. In DNA form, the CDR3 reads TGTGCCAGCAGCCAAGTATACAGGGGAGATCAGCCCCAGCATTTT.